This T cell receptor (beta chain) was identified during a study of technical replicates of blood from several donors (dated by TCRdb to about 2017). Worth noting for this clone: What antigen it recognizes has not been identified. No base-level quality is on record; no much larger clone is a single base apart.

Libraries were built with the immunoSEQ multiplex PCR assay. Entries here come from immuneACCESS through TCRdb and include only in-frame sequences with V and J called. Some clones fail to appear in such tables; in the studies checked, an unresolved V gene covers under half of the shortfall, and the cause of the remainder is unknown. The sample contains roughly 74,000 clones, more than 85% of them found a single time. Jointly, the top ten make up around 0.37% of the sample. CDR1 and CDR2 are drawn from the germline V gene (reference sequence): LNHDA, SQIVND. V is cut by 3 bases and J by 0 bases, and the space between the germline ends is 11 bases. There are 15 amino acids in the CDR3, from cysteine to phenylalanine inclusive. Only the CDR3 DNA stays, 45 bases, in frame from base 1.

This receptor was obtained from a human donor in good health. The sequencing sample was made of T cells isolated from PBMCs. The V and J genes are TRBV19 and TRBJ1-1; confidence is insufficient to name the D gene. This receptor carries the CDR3 CASSIWEALNTEAFF. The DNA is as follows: TGTGCCAGTAGTATCTGGGAGGCCTTGAACACTGAAGCTTTCTTT. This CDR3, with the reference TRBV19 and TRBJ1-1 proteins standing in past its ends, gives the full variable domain DGGITQSPKYLFRKEGQNVTLSCEQNLNHDAMYWYRQDPGQGLRLIYYSQIVNDFQKGDIAEGYSVSREKKESFPLTVTSAQKNPTAFYLCASSIWEALNTEAFFGQGTRLTVV.